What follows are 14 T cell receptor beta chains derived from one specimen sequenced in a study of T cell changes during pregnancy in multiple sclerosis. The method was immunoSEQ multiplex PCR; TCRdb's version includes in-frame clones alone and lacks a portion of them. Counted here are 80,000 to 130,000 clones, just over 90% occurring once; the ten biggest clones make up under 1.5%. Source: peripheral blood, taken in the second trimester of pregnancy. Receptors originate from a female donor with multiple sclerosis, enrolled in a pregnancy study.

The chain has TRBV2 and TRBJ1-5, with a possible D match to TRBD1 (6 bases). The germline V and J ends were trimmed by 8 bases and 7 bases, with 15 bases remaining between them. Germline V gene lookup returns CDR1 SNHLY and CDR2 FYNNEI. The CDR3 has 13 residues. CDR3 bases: TGTGCCAGCCATACAGGGAAGCCCCAGCCCCAGCATTTT. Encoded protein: CASHTGKPQPQHF.

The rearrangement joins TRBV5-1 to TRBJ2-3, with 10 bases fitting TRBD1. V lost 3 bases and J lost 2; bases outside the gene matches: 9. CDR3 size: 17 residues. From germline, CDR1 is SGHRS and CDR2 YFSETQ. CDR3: CASSYNEDRGITDTQYF. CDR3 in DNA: TGCGCCAGCAGCTATAACGAGGACAGGGGGATCACAGATACGCAGTATTTT.

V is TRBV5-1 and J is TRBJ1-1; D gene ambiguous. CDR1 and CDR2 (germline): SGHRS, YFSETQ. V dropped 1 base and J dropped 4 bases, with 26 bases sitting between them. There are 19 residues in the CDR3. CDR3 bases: TGCGCCAGCAGCTTGAAATTGGTAAGCTCGGGAGCTCGGCGCACTGAAGCTTTCTTT. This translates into CASSLKLVSSGARRTEAFF. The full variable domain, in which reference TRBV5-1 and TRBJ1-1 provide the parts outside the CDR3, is KAGVTQTPRYLIKTRGQQVTLSCSPISGHRSVSWYQQTPGQGLQFLFEYFSETQRNKGNFPGRFSGRQFSNSRSEMNVSTLELGDSALYLCASSLKLVSSGARRTEAFFGQGTRLTVV.

CDR3 bases: TGTGCCATCAGTGAGGGTCAGCGGGGGGCCTACGAAGAGCAGTTCTTC. This encodes CAISEGQRGAYEEQFF. This chain links TRBV10-3 with TRBJ2-1; 9 nucleotides match TRBD2. CDR1 is ENHRY and CDR2 is SYGVKD in the germline V gene. The junction had 12 bases not matched to a gene; V was cut back by 2 bases and J by 10 bases. The length of the CDR3 is 16 residues.

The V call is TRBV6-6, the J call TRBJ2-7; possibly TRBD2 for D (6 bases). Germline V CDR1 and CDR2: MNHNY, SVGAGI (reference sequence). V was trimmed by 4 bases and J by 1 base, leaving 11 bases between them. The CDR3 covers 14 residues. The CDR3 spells CASSSDGTSYEQYF. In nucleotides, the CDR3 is TGTGCCAGCAGTTCCGACGGGACTTCCTACGAGCAGTACTTC.

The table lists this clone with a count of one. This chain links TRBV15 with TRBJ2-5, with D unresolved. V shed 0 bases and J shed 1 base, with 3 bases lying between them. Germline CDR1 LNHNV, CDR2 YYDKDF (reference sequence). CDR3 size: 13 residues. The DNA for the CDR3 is TGTGCCACCAGCAGAGAACTCCAAGAGACCCAGTACTTC. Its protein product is CATSRELQETQYF.

The CDR3 sequence: CASSLYRRNTEAFF. CDR3 nucleotides: TGTGCCAGCAGTTTGTACAGGCGTAACACTGAAGCTTTCTTT. V gene TRBV27 combines with J gene TRBJ1-1; D is possibly TRBD1 (5 bases). The length of the CDR3 is 14 residues. V was shortened by 3 bases and J by 2 bases, with 10 bases between the two germline ends. In germline, CDR1 is MNHEY, CDR2 SMNVEV (reference sequence).

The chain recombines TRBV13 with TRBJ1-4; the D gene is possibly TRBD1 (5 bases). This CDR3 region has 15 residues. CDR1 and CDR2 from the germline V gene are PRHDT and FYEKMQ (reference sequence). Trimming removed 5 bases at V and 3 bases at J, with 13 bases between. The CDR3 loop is CASSLRDSSNEKLFF. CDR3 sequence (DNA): TGTGCCAGCAGCCTCCGGGACTCATCTAATGAAAAACTGTTTTTT.

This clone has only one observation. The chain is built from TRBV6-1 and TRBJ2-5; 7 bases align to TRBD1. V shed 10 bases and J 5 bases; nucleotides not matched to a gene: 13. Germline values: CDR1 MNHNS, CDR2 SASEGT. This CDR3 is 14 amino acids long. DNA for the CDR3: TGTGCCACCAAGGACAGGATAGGCGTCGAGACCCAGTACTTC. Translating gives CATKDRIGVETQYF.

CDR3 loop: CASSQGANTEAFF. In DNA, the CDR3 is TGTGCCAGCAGCCAGGGGGCGAACACTGAAGCTTTCTTT. This chain uses TRBV27 with TRBJ1-1; 8 bases are shared with TRBD1. CDR3 length: 13 residues. V lost 6 bases, J lost 1 base, and 1 base stayed unmatched. From germline, CDR1 is MNHEY and CDR2 SMNVEV (reference sequence).

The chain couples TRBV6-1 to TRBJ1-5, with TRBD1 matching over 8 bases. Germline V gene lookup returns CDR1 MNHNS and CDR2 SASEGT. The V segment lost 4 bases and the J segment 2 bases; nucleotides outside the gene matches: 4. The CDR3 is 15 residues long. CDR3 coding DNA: TGTGCCAGCAGTGCACAGACAGGGGGCAATCAGCCCCAGCATTTT. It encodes CASSAQTGGNQPQHF.

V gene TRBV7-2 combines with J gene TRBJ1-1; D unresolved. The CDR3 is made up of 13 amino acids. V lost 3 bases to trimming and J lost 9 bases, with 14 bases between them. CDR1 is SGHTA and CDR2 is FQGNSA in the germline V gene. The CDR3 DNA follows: TGTGCCAGCAGCTTGAGACAAATCTCTAAAGCTTTCTTT. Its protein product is CASSLRQISKAFF.

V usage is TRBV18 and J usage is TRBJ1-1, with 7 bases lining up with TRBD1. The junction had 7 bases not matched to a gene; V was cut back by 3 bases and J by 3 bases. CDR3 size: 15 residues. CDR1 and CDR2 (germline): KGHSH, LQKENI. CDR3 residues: CASSPPVGGYTEAFF. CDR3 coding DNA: TGTGCCAGCTCACCCCCAGTAGGGGGCTACACTGAAGCTTTCTTT.

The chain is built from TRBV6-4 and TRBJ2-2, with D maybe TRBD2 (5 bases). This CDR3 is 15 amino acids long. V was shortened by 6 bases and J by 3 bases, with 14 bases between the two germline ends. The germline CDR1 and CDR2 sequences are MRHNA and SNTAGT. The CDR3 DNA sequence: TGTGCCAGCAGAGCCAGTATAGCGCACACCGGGGAGCTGTTTTTT. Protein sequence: CASRASIAHTGELFF.